The source of this T cell receptor beta chain is a study of blood T cell repertoires in COVID-19. Study-level information: There were acute and convalescent COVID-19 samples, and they came from the United States, Italy and Spain.

Profiled with immunoSEQ multiplex PCR; TCRdb holds only in-frame clones, not every one. Among some 320,000 clones listed, around 85% were seen once. This TCR derives from a human donor in a cohort sampled during active COVID-19. The sample was peripheral blood.

CDR3 bases: TGTGCCTATACGCGACAGGCTAATTCACCCCTCCACTTT. This gives the protein CAYTRQANSPLHF. The chain joins TRBV30 to TRBJ1-6; D may be TRBD1 (6 bases). Per the germline V gene, CDR1 is GTSNPN and CDR2 is SVGIG (reference sequence). V dropped 7 bases and J dropped 6 bases, with 13 bases sitting between them. The CDR3 length is 13 residues.